This TCR beta chain was sequenced during a study of Graves' ophthalmopathy and Graves' hyperthyroidism. Regarding the study as a whole: Also, most clonotypes expanded in the thyroid above 0.001 frequency appeared in blood.

RNA served as the template for amplifying TCR beta CDR3 regions. After a first-round RT-PCR with HTBI primers, a second-round multiplex PCR was run. TCRdb reprocessed the multiplex PCR reads with MiXCR, giving one entry per CDR3 protein. This sample has 300,000 to 500,000 distinct CDR3 sequences; roughly 15% occur once, and the top ten carry approximately 7%. Excluded were patients with other autoimmune diseases, uncontrolled infections, pregnancy or lactation. The diagnosis was founded upon clinical symptoms, serum thyroxine, TRAb, thyroid ultrasound and orbital computed tomography. There are many counts of this clonotype. The antigen is unknown. The receptor was derived from a woman aged 18-29 years with stable Graves' hyperthyroidism. The specimen sequenced was peripheral blood.

The CDR3 DNA reads TGTGCCAGTAGTACCCCGAACAGGGGAGAGACCCAGTACTTC. This codes for CASSTPNRGETQYF. V is TRBV19 and J is TRBJ2-5, with 7 bases lining up with TRBD1. The germline V gene encodes CDR1 LNHDA and CDR2 SQIVND (reference sequence). Losses at the gene ends were 4 bases for V and 4 bases for J; bases not matched to a gene: 6. The length of the CDR3 is 14 residues.